This T cell receptor beta chain was recorded in a study of T-cell memory formation after mild COVID-19. The CDR3 is 14 amino acids. V lost 7 bases, J lost 7 bases, and 10 bases stayed unmatched. Germline loops: CDR1 SEHNR, CDR2 FQNEAQ (reference sequence). General study points: Mostly located in CM and EM were contracting CD4+ clones, with contracting CD8+ clones located in EMRA. Prior to infection, memory already included some responding clones, suggesting cross-reactive memory joined.

About this clonotype: What it recognizes is unknown.

TCRdb reprocessed the 5' RACE reads via MiXCR and lists one record per CDR3 protein. The sample lists about 150,000 distinct CDR3 sequences, under 15% seen once, with more than 3% in the top ten. This chain joins TRBV7-9 and TRBJ1-3; 7 bases match TRBD1. The sample consisted of PBMCs or a T cell subset sorted from them (not recorded which). The TCR sequence derives from a man younger than 35 who had mild COVID-19 (a few samples of this study predate the infection). Cell type and time point are not known. CDR3 sequence reads: CASTQRDRVNTIYF. CDR3 in DNA: TGTGCCAGCACCCAAAGAGACAGGGTCAACACCATATATTTT.